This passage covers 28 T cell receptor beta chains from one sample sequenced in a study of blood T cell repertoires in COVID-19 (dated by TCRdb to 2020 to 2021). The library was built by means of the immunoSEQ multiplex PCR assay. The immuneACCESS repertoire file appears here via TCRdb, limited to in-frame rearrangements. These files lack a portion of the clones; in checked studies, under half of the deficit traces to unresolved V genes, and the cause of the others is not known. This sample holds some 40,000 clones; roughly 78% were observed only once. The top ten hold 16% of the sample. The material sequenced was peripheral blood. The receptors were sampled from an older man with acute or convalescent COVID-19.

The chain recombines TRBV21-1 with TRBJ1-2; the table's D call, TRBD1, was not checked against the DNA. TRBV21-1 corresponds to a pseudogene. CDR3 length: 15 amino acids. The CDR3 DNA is TGTGCCAGCAGCACCTGGTACGTCGTGGCCTATGGCTACACCTTC. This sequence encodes CASSTWYVVAYGYTF.

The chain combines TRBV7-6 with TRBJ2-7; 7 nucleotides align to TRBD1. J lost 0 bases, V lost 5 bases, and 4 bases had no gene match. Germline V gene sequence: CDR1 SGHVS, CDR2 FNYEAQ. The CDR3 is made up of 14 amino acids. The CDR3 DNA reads TGTGCCAGCAGCCCGGGACAGAGCTCCTACGAGCAGTACTTC. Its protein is CASSPGQSSYEQYF.

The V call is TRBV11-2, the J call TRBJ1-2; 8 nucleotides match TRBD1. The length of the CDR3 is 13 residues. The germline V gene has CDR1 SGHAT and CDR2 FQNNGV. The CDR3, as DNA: TGTGCAACGGGAACAGGGGGTAACTATGGCTACACCTTC. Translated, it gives CATGTGGNYGYTF. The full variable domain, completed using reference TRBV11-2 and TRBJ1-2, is EAGVAQSPRYKIIEKRQSVAFWCNPISGHATLYWYQQILGQGPKLLIQFQNNGVVDDSQLPKDRFSAERLKGVDSTLKIQPAKLEDSAVYLCATGTGGNYGYTFGSGTRLTVV.

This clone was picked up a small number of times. The CDR3 sequence: CASSIPLTGGNGYTF. CDR3 DNA: TGTGCCAGCAGCATCCCCTTGACAGGGGGGAATGGCTACACCTTC. The rearrangement joins TRBV5-4 to TRBJ1-2, with 9 bases matching TRBD1. Germline V gene sequence: CDR1 SGHNT, CDR2 YYREEE (reference sequence). CDR3 size: 15 residues. V trimming: 4 bases; J trimming: 6 bases; junction bases outside the gene matches: 10. Supplemented by reference TRBV5-4 and TRBJ1-2, the full variable domain reads ETGVTQSPTHLIKTRGQQVTLRCSSQSGHNTVSWYQQALGQGPQFIFQYYREEENGRGNFPPRFSGLQFPNYSSELNVNALELDDSALYLCASSIPLTGGNGYTFGSGTRLTVV.

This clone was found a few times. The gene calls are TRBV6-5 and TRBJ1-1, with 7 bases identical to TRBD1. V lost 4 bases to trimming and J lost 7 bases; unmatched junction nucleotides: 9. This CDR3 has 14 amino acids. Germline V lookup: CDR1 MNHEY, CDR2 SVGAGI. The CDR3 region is CASSLTGARDEAFF. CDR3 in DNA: TGTGCCAGCAGTTTAACAGGGGCGAGGGATGAAGCTTTCTTT.

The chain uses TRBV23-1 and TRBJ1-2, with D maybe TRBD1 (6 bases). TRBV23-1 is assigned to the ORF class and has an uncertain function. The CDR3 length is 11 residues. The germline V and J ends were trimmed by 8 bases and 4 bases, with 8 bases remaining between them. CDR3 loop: CASGRGYGYTF. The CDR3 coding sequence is TGCGCCAGCGGCAGGGGCTATGGCTACACCTTC.

CDR3 amino acids: CATSEHAGDLGEQFF. DNA of the CDR3: TGTGCCACCAGTGAACACGCCGGGGATTTAGGTGAGCAGTTCTTC. The rearrangement links TRBV24-1 to TRBJ2-1, with a weak D call TRBD2 (5 bases). V was cut by 4 bases and J by 9 bases, with 18 bases left in between. The CDR3 is 15 residues long. In germline, CDR1 is KGHDR, CDR2 SFDVKD.

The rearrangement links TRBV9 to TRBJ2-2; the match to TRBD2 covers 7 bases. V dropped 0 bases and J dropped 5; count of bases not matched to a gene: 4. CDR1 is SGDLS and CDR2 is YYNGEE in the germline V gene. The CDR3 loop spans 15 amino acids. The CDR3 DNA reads TGTGCCAGCAGCGTAGAACTCGGGGGGACCGGGGAGCTGTTTTTT. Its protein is CASSVELGGTGELFF.

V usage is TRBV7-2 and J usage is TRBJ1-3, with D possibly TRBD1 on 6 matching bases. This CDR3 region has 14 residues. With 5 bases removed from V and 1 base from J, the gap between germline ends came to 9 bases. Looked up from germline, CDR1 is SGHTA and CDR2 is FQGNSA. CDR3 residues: CASSPRGSGNTIYF. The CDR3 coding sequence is TGTGCCAGCAGCCCCAGGGGTTCTGGAAACACCATATATTTT.

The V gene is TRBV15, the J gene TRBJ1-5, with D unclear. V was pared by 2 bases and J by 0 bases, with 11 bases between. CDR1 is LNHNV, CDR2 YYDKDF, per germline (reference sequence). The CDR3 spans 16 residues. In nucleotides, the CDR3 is TGTGCCACCAGCAGACCTAGAGAATATAGCAATCAGCCCCAGCATTTT. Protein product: CATSRPREYSNQPQHF.

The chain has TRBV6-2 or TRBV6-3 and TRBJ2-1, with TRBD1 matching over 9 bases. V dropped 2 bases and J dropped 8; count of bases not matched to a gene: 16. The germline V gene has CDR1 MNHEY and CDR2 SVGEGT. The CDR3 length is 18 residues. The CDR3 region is CASSYRGKTGGLSHEQFF. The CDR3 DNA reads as TGTGCCAGCAGTTACAGGGGAAAGACAGGGGGTCTCAGCCATGAGCAGTTCTTC.

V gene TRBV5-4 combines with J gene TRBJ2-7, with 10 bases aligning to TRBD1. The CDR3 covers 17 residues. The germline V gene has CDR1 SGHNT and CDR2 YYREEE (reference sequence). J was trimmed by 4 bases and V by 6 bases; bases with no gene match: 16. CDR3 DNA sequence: TGTGCCAGCACCTATACAGCTCGGACAGGGGGGGCGTACGAGCAGTACTTC. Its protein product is CASTYTARTGGAYEQYF.

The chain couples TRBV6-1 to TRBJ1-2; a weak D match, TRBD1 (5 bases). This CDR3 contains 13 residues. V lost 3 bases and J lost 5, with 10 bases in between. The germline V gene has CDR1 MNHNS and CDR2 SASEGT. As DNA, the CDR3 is TGTGCCAGCAGTGACAGGGATTTGTATGGCTACACCTTC. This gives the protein CASSDRDLYGYTF.

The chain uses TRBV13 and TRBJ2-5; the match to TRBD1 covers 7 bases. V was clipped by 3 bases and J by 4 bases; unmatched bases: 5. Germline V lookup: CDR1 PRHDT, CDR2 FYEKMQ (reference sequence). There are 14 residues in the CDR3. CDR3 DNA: TGTGCCAGCAGCTTGGGACAGAGGTCAGAGACCCAGTACTTC. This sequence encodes CASSLGQRSETQYF.

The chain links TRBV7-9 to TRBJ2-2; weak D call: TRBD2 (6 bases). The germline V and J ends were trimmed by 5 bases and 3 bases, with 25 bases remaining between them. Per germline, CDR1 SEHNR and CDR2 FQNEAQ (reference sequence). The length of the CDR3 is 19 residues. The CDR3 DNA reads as TGTGCCAGCAGCCTCCTGGCGGATCGCGGGCGGGGCGACACCGGGGAGCTGTTTTTT. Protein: CASSLLADRGRGDTGELFF.

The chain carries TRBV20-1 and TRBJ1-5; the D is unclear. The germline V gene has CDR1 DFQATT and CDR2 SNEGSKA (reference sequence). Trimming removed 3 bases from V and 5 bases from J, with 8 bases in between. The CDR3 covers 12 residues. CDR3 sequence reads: CSASREYQPQHF. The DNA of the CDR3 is TGCAGTGCTAGTCGGGAATATCAGCCCCAGCATTTT.

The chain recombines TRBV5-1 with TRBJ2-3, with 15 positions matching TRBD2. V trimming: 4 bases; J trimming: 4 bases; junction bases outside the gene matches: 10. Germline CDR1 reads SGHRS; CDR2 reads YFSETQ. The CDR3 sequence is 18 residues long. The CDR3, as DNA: TGCGCCAGCAGCCCTGGGGGACTAGCGGGAGGAACCCCAGATACGCAGTATTTT. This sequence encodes CASSPGGLAGGTPDTQYF.

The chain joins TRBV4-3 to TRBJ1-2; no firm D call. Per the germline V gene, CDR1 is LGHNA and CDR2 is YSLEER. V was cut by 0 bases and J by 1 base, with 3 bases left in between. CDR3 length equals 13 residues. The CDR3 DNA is TGCGCCAGCAGCCAAGACAGTAACTATGGCTACACCTTC. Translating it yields CASSQDSNYGYTF.

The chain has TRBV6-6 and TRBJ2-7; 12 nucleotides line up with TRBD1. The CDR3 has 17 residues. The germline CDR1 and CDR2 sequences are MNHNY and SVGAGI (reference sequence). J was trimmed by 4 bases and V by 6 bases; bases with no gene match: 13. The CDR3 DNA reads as TGTGCCAGCAGCCGAAAACAGGGACAGGGGGCGCGGTACGAGCAGTACTTC. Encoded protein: CASSRKQGQGARYEQYF.

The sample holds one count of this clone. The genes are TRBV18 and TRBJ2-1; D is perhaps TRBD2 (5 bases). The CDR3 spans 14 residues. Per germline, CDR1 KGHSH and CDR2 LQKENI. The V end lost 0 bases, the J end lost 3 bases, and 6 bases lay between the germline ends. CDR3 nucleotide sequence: TGTGCCAGCTCACCACCGGGAGTCTACAATGAGCAGTTCTTC. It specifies CASSPPGVYNEQFF.

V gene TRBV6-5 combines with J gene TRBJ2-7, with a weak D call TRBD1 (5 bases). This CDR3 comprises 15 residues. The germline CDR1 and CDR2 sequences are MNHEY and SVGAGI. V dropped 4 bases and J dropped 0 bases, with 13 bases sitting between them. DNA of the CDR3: TGTGCCAGCAGTTTGGGGCAGGGCCTCTCCTACGAGCAGTACTTC. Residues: CASSLGQGLSYEQYF.

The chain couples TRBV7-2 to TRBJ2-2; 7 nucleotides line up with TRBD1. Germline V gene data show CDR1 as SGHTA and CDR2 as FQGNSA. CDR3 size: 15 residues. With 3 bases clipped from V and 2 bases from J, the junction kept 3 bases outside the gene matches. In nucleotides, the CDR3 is TGTGCCAGCAGCTTCCGACAGGGTAACACCGGGGAGCTGTTTTTT. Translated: CASSFRQGNTGELFF.

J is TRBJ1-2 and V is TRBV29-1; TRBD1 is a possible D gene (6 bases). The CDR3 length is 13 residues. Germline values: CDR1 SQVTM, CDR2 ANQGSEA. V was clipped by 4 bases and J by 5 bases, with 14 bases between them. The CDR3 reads CSVGQVVSYGYTF. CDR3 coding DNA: TGCAGCGTTGGACAGGTCGTCAGTTATGGCTACACCTTC.

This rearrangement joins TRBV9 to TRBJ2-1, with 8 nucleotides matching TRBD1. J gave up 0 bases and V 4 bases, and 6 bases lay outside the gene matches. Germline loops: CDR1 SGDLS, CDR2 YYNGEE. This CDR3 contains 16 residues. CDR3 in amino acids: CASSMTGVSSYNEQFF. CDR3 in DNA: TGTGCCAGCAGCATGACAGGGGTCAGCTCCTACAATGAGCAGTTCTTC.

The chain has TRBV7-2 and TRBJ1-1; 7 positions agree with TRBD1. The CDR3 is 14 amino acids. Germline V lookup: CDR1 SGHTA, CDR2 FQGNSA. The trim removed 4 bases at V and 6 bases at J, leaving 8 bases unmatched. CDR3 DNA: TGTGCCAGCAGCTCCTCCGGGACAGTATCTGAAGCTTTCTTT. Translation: CASSSSGTVSEAFF.

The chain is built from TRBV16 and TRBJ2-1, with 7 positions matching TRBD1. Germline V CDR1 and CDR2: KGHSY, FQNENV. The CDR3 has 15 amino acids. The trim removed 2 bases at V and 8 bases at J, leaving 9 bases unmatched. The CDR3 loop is CASSQTGTESDEQFF. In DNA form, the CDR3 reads TGTGCCAGCAGCCAAACCGGGACAGAGTCCGATGAGCAGTTCTTC. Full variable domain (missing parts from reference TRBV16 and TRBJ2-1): GEEVAQTPKHLVRGEGQKAKLYCAPIKGHSYVFWYQQVLKNEFKFLISFQNENVFDETGMPKERFSAKCLPNSPCSLEIQATKLEDSAVYFCASSQTGTESDEQFFGPGTRLTVL.

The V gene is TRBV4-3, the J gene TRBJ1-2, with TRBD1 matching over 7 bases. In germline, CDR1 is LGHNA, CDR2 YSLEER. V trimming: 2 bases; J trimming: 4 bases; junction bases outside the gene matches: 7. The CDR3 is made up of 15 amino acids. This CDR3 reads CASSQTRQGRYGYTF. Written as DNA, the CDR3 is TGCGCCAGCAGCCAAACCCGACAGGGCCGCTATGGCTACACCTTC.

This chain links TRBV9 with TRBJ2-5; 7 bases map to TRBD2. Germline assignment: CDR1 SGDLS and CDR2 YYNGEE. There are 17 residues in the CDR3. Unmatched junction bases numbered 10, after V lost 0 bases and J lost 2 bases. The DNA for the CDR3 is TGTGCCAGCAGCGTAGGGACTAGGGGACGTGGACAAGAGACCCAGTACTTC. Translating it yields CASSVGTRGRGQETQYF.